Given below is one TCR beta chain in context. This CDR3 has 13 amino acids. V was trimmed by 5 bases and J by 3 bases, leaving 10 bases between them. In germline, CDR1 is PRHDT, CDR2 FYEKMQ (reference sequence). The sample originates from a study of T cell responses to AZD1222 COVID-19 vaccine. Study-level information: Pooled in the analysis were second doses at about 4 or about 12 weeks.

Sequencing used immunoSEQ multiplex PCR; TCRdb keeps in-frame clones, though not all of them. The sample holds about 120,000 clones, roughly 90% seen once. The chain is built from TRBV13 and TRBJ1-1, with D possibly being TRBD1 (6 bases). This sequence was found in an adult in good health. Sequences were derived from peripheral blood, sampled on day 0 of AZD1222 vaccination. The CDR3: CASSPTGYTEAFF. CDR3 sequence (DNA): TGTGCCAGCAGCCCCACAGGGTACACTGAAGCTTTCTTT.